This TCR beta chain appears in the sequencing data of a study of CD8+ T cells in alopecia areata. Both peripheral blood and punch biopsies of lesional scalp skin were obtained from patients who had alopecia areata. The CDR3 runs 13 residues. Trimming pared 0 bases from V and 4 bases from J, leaving 5 bases between. Germline CDR1 reads SGHRS; CDR2 reads YFSETQ. As regards this clone: What it recognizes is unknown. Distinct nucleotide sequences in the sample also encode this CDR3.

Findings and caveats of the study: An increase in clonality over normal scalp was evident in lesional scalp, especially alopecia totalis/universalis. Normal-skin resident alphabeta T cells also appear among scalp sample sequences.

cDNA prepared by RNA extraction and subsequent reverse transcription served as the template for sequencing. Measured with immunoSEQ multiplex PCR; TCRdb has only the in-frame clones, and not every one. Among under 300,000 clones, about two thirds were seen once, and the ten largest hold 0.95% to 1.5%. This sequence was found in a human donor with alopecia areata. This rearrangement joins TRBV5-1 to TRBJ1-5; D gene uncertain. The sample here was CD4+ T cells sorted from blood, taken at week 0. In DNA, the CDR3 is TGCGCCAGCAGCTTGGATGGAAATCAGCCCCAGCATTTT. As protein: CASSLDGNQPQHF.